This T cell receptor beta chain appears in the sequencing data of a study of OX40 agonist ivuxolimab in advanced cancers. Study results and limitations: Researchers report that CD8+ T cells had, on average, more expanded clones than CD4+. Partial responders at 0.1-3.0 mg/kg showed near-lowest clonal expansion.

Method: immunoSEQ multiplex PCR; TCRdb's copy keeps in-frame clones and lacks some. The top ten clones hold roughly a quarter of a sample with tens of thousands of clones, around 80% of them seen once. This clone was seen a few times. The antigen is unknown. This CDR3 is 13 amino acids long. The J segment lost 8 bases and the V segment lost 5 bases, leaving 4 bases of the junction unmatched. The germline gives CDR1 SEHNR, CDR2 FQNEAQ (reference sequence). Material: CD4+ or CD8+ T cells sorted from blood, obtained in a trial of the OX40 agonist ivuxolimab. This TCR was recovered from an adult with an advanced solid tumor such as melanoma, head and neck, liver or kidney cancer. The rearrangement links TRBV7-9 to TRBJ2-1, with 9 bases that match TRBD1. CDR3 in amino acids: CASSRRQGDEQFF. The CDR3 DNA sequence: TGTGCCAGCAGCAGACGACAGGGGGATGAGCAGTTCTTC.